This TCR beta chain was obtained from a study of blood T cell repertoires in COVID-19. Study summary: Whether acute or convalescent, the COVID-19 samples came from the United States, Italy and Spain. T cells, B-cell-depleted T cells, or PBMCs provided the cDNA or gDNA that served as material.

There are 14 residues in the CDR3. Germline CDR1 is MNHNS and CDR2 is SASEGT. V was trimmed by 2 bases and J by 6 bases, leaving 11 bases between them. Under the authors' procedure: Using reference gene primer amplification, nucleated cell counts were estimated. Some clones are missing from TCRdb's copy, which holds only in-frame ones; the method was immunoSEQ multiplex PCR. The V and J calls and clone size come from that table; D and trimming were worked out from the DNA. The sample lists some 300,000 clones; 88% were seen once. Sequences were obtained from peripheral blood. V usage is TRBV6-1 and J usage is TRBJ1-5, with D possibly being TRBD1 (5 bases). This sequence was found in a woman in her thirties who had recovered from COVID-19. CDR3 protein: CASSERQGGQPQHF. CDR3 bases: TGTGCCAGCAGTGAAAGGCAGGGCGGTCAGCCCCAGCATTTT.